The 30 T cell receptor beta chains listed next were all sequenced from one sample in a study of blood T cells in healthy people across ages. Through a sample-barcoded 5' primer and a J-beta primer mix, a second PCR was run for roughly 6 to 12 cycles. TCRdb reprocessed the 5' RACE reads via MiXCR and lists one record per CDR3 protein. The sample lists about 1.6 million distinct CDR3 sequences, roughly a third occurring once. The sample taken for sequencing was blood. These receptors originate from a woman aged 25 to 39 in good health.

With regard to this clonotype: One end of the junction fails to match germline, which may point to a read error. The chain is built from TRBV10-3 and TRBJ2-1; 7 bases match TRBD1. The V gene's germline CDR1 is ENHRY and CDR2 SYGVKD. This CDR3 region has 15 residues. DNA for the CDR3: TGTGCCATCAGTGGGGGACAGAGCTCCTGCAATGAGCAGTTCTTC. Its protein is CAISGGQSSCNEQFF.

Worth noting for this clonotype: It may be a read error: a sequence one base away is much more abundant. The V and J genes are TRBV10-3 and TRBJ2-5; perhaps D is TRBD1 or TRBD2 (6 bases each). This CDR3 comprises 15 residues. Trimming took off 4 bases at V and 11 bases at J, with 23 bases between the two ends. Germline assignment: CDR1 ENHRY and CDR2 SYGVKD. As DNA, the CDR3 is TGTGCCATCAGTGTCATGCCTAGGGGGGAATCTGAGCAGTACTTC. It specifies CAISVMPRGESEQYF.

This chain joins TRBV3-1 and TRBJ2-5; D is uncertain. This CDR3 comprises 16 residues. CDR1 and CDR2 (germline): LGHDT, YNNKEL (reference sequence). V gave up 0 bases and J gave up 2 bases, with 13 bases separating them. CDR3 in amino acids: CASSQDRPLPQETQYF. Here the CDR3 DNA reads TGTGCCAGCAGCCAAGATCGGCCGCTCCCACAAGAGACCCAGTACTTC.

The rearrangement uses TRBV29-1 and TRBJ2-7; possibly TRBD2 for D (6 bases). Germline V gene data show CDR1 as SQVTM and CDR2 as ANQGSEA. The CDR3 has 15 amino acids. Deletions cut 2 bases from V and 2 bases from J, with 16 bases between. CDR3 sequence: CSVELGAAGPYEQYF. The CDR3 DNA reads as TGCAGCGTTGAATTGGGCGCCGCGGGGCCCTACGAGCAGTACTTC.

The gene calls are TRBV6-5 and TRBJ2-1, with D possibly called TRBD1 or TRBD2 (5 bases each). Germline CDR1 and CDR2: MNHEY and SVGAGI. The CDR3 has 13 amino acids. Trimming removed 8 bases at V and 1 base at J, with 9 bases between. The DNA of the CDR3 is TGTGCCAGCGGGGACGGATCCTACAATGAGCAGTTCTTC. Translated, it gives CASGDGSYNEQFF.

The sample holds a few counts of this clonotype. This chain connects TRBV18 to TRBJ2-5; TRBD2 agrees at 7 bases. Germline CDR1 reads KGHSH; CDR2 reads LQKENI. Trimming took 6 bases from V and 1 from J; bases not matched to a gene: 8. This CDR3 is built from 15 residues. This CDR3 is CASSPMGGPQETQYF. CDR3 DNA sequence: TGTGCCAGCTCTCCAATGGGAGGGCCCCAAGAGACCCAGTACTTC.

The V call is TRBV20-1, the J call TRBJ2-2, with TRBD2 as a possible D gene (5 bases). V lost 6 bases and J 6 bases, leaving 17 bases between the germline ends. The CDR3 extends over 14 amino acids. Germline V gene data show CDR1 as DFQATT and CDR2 as SNEGSKA (reference sequence). CDR3 residues: CSAPVWERPGELFF. The CDR3 DNA sequence: TGCAGTGCACCGGTTTGGGAGAGGCCCGGGGAGCTGTTTTTT.

Only a few counts were recorded for this clonotype. The CDR3: CASSPLPGQGLYEQYF. In DNA, the CDR3 is TGTGCCAGCAGCCCTTTACCGGGACAGGGATTGTACGAGCAGTACTTC. The V call is TRBV11-2, the J call TRBJ2-5, with TRBD1 matching 9 bases. The DNA end is more similar to TRBJ2-7, so the J call may be wrong. Germline V CDR1 and CDR2: SGHAT, FQNNGV. The CDR3 is 16 amino acids.

Remarks on this clonotype: The germline gene is not matched at one end of the junction; a read error may be the cause. The chain carries TRBV6-1 and TRBJ2-3; the D gene is possibly TRBD1 (5 bases). This CDR3 comprises 13 residues. Germline loops: CDR1 MNHNS, CDR2 SASEGT. For the CDR3, the DNA is TGTACCAGCAGTGAAGTCAAAGGGGCTACGCAGTATTTT. Protein: CTSSEVKGATQYF.

J is TRBJ2-7 and V is TRBV25-1, with D perhaps TRBD1 or TRBD2 (5 bases each). Trimming took 3 bases from V and 2 from J, leaving 11 bases between them. Germline lookup yields CDR1 MGHDK and CDR2 SYGVNS. The CDR3 loop spans 14 amino acids. CDR3 sequence (DNA): TGTGCCAGCAGTGACACGGGGCAAACCTACGAGCAGTACTTC. Protein product: CASSDTGQTYEQYF.

This clonotype was observed a handful of times. The chain's CDR3 is CASSFDTGTQYF. The CDR3 DNA is TGTGCCAGCAGCTTCGATACTGGAACGCAGTATTTT. The chain couples TRBV9 to TRBJ2-3, with unresolved D. CDR1 is SGDLS, CDR2 YYNGEE, per germline. The CDR3 runs 12 residues. V was pared by 4 bases and J by 9 bases, with 12 bases between.

This clonotype was counted a few times. The chain links TRBV7-9 to TRBJ1-6; D gene ambiguous. This CDR3 is 15 amino acids long. Trimming left V 5 bases short and J 8 bases short, with 16 bases between. The germline CDR1 and CDR2 sequences are SEHNR and FQNEAQ (reference sequence). CDR3 DNA: TGTGCCAGCAGCCACCCGATTGGCGGCGATTCACCCCTCCACTTT. Translation gives CASSHPIGGDSPLHF.

This chain joins TRBV20-1 and TRBJ1-5; D unresolved. CDR1 and CDR2 from the germline V gene are DFQATT and SNEGSKA (reference sequence). The CDR3 consists of 15 residues. Trimming pared 0 bases from V and 0 bases from J, leaving 9 bases between. CDR3: CSARDVGFSNQPQHF. The CDR3 DNA is TGCAGTGCTAGAGATGTGGGTTTTAGCAATCAGCCCCAGCATTTT.

This clonotype was detected only a few times. V usage is TRBV7-9 and J usage is TRBJ2-3; D could derive from TRBD1 or TRBD2 (5 bases each). The germline V and J ends were trimmed by 2 bases and 8 bases, with 11 bases remaining between them. Per the germline V gene, CDR1 is SEHNR and CDR2 is FQNEAQ (reference sequence). The CDR3 consists of 13 residues. The CDR3 DNA reads TGTGCCAGCAGCTTACCGGGACCCCCTACGCAGTATTTT. It encodes CASSLPGPPTQYF.

Details on this clonotype: Germline is not matched at one junction end, which may reflect a read error. The CDR3: CASTVTGPNEKPFF. CDR3 DNA: TGCGCCAGCACCGTAACGGGACCTAATGAAAAACCGTTTTTT. The rearrangement links TRBV4-1 to TRBJ1-4; D is perhaps TRBD1 (5 bases). Germline values: CDR1 MGHRA, CDR2 YSYEKL. The CDR3 has 14 amino acids.

J is TRBJ2-3 and V is TRBV7-9, with 7 bases fitting TRBD1. CDR3 length: 17 residues. V shed 4 bases, J shed 0 bases, and the junction held 10 bases outside the gene matches. Germline assignment: CDR1 SEHNR and CDR2 FQNEAQ (reference sequence). In DNA form, the CDR3 reads TGTGCCAGCAGCTCTCGACAGGGAGCCGCTAGCACAGATACGCAGTATTTT. This encodes CASSSRQGAASTDTQYF.

The table lists this clonotype with many counts. This chain uses TRBV4-2 with TRBJ2-3; 12 nucleotides align to TRBD2. The CDR3 is 17 residues long. V gave up 4 bases and J gave up 0 bases; unmatched junction bases: 5. Germline V gives CDR1 LGHNA, CDR2 YNFKEQ. For the CDR3, the DNA is TGTGCCAGCAGCCTCAAGGGGACTAGCGGGAGCACAGATACGCAGTATTTT. Translating it yields CASSLKGTSGSTDTQYF.

The rearrangement uses TRBV9 and TRBJ2-1, with D hard to call. The CDR3 extends over 13 amino acids. V gave up 0 bases and J gave up 9 bases, with 10 bases separating them. In germline, CDR1 is SGDLS, CDR2 YYNGEE. CDR3 sequence (DNA): TGTGCCAGCAGCGTAGTCTGGTTCGGTGAGCAGTTCTTC. Protein product: CASSVVWFGEQFF. Using reference TRBV9 and TRBJ2-1 for the parts outside the CDR3, the full variable domain is DSGVTQTPKHLITATGQRVTLRCSPRSGDLSVYWYQQSLDQGLQFLIQYYNGEERAKGNILERFSAQQFPDLHSELNLSSLELGDSALYFCASSVVWFGEQFFGPGTRLTVL.

The chain uses TRBV7-3 and TRBJ1-1, with D maybe TRBD1 (5 bases). This CDR3 has 13 amino acids. Germline V gene lookup returns CDR1 SGHTA and CDR2 FQGTGA. V was cut by 3 bases and J by 8 bases, with 13 bases left in between. The CDR3 sequence: CASSFTVGGEAFF. DNA of the CDR3: TGTGCCAGCAGCTTTACTGTCGGGGGGGAAGCTTTCTTT. Looking up the rest from reference TRBV7-3 and TRBJ1-1 gives the full variable domain: GAGVSQTPSNKVTEKGKYVELRCDPISGHTALYWYRQSLGQGPEFLIYFQGTGAADDSGLPNDRFFAVRPEGSVSTLKIQRTERGDSAVYLCASSFTVGGEAFFGQGTRLTVV.

This chain joins TRBV6-2 or TRBV6-3 and TRBJ2-1; TRBD2 aligns across 10 bases. V was clipped by 2 bases and J by 10 bases; unmatched bases: 8. There are 15 residues in the CDR3. Germline CDR1 and CDR2: MNHEY and SVGEGT. The CDR3 region has the DNA TGTGCCAGCAGTTACCGAGCGGGAGGGCCTCTCGAGCAGTTCTTC. Its translation is CASSYRAGGPLEQFF.

The chain joins TRBV3-1 to TRBJ2-1; 8 nucleotides line up with TRBD2. The CDR3 runs 15 residues. Per germline, CDR1 LGHDT and CDR2 YNNKEL (reference sequence). Losses at the gene ends were 4 bases for V and 2 bases for J; bases not matched to a gene: 4. The CDR3 region is CASSRSGSPYNEQFF. CDR3 in DNA: TGTGCCAGCAGCCGGAGCGGGAGTCCCTACAATGAGCAGTTCTTC.

The chain employs TRBV7-3 and TRBJ2-1; the match to TRBD2 covers 11 bases. Germline V gene sequence: CDR1 SGHTA, CDR2 FQGTGA. The V and J ends lost 5 bases and 5 bases, in that order; junction bases with no gene match: 8. The CDR3 has 16 amino acids. The CDR3 is CASSRGGTSGNNEQFF. CDR3 DNA: TGTGCCAGCAGCCGTGGGGGGACTAGCGGAAACAATGAGCAGTTCTTC.

V gene TRBV6-2 or TRBV6-3 combines with J gene TRBJ2-6; 10 bases are a match to TRBD1. CDR1 and CDR2 from the germline V gene are MNHEY and SVGEGT. This CDR3 spans 18 amino acids. The V gene end was trimmed by 5 bases and the J gene end by 0 bases; junction bases not matched to a gene: 7. The CDR3 loop is CASSDDRGLISGANVLTF. Written as DNA, the CDR3 is TGTGCCAGCAGTGATGACAGGGGGCTGATCTCTGGGGCCAACGTCCTGACTTTC.

CDR3 region: CSVDRETRNNNYGYTF. The CDR3 region has the DNA TGCAGCGTGGACCGGGAAACGCGAAATAATAACTATGGCTACACCTTC. The chain joins TRBV29-1 to TRBJ1-2; D not resolved. CDR1 is SQVTM and CDR2 is ANQGSEA in the germline V gene. The CDR3 loop spans 16 amino acids. V was shortened by 6 bases and J by 1 base, with 21 bases between the two germline ends.

The chain recombines TRBV4-2 with TRBJ2-1; 8 bases agree with TRBD2. CDR1 LGHNA and CDR2 YNFKEQ come from the germline V gene. The V and J ends lost 4 bases and 4 bases, in that order; junction bases with no gene match: 12. CDR3 length: 17 amino acids. CDR3 region: CASSLRPSERGYNEQFF. DNA of the CDR3: TGTGCCAGCAGCCTCCGGCCCAGTGAGCGGGGGTACAATGAGCAGTTCTTC.

This clonotype appeared a few times. The chain links TRBV6-6 to TRBJ2-7, with a possible D match to TRBD2 (6 bases). Trimming removed 6 bases at V and 5 bases at J, with 11 bases between. The CDR3 is 12 amino acids. The germline V gene encodes CDR1 MNHNY and CDR2 SVGAGI (reference sequence). CDR3 in DNA: TGTGCCAGCAGCCCGAGGGAGGACGAGCAGTACTTC. Translation: CASSPREDEQYF.

The CDR3 spells CASSEVLGQETQYF. CDR3 DNA: TGTGCCAGCAGTGAAGTTCTCGGGCAAGAGACCCAGTACTTC. The chain employs TRBV2 and TRBJ2-5, with unresolved D. Germline V lookup: CDR1 SNHLY, CDR2 FYNNEI. The CDR3 is 14 residues long. V dropped 1 base and J dropped 2 bases, with 8 bases sitting between them.

Here the CDR3 reads CASRPGTVGNQPQHF. CDR3 DNA sequence: TGTGCCAGCAGACCCGGGACAGTGGGCAATCAGCCCCAGCATTTT. J is TRBJ1-5 and V is TRBV6-5; the match to TRBD1 covers 7 bases. J was trimmed by 2 bases and V by 6 bases; bases with no gene match: 7. The CDR3 runs to 15 residues. Germline CDR1 reads MNHEY; CDR2 reads SVGAGI.

This clonotype has just a few counts. This chain links TRBV3-1 with TRBJ2-1, with D perhaps TRBD2 (6 bases). Trimming removed 4 bases at V and 9 bases at J, with 16 bases between. This CDR3 has 14 amino acids. Germline V gene data show CDR1 as LGHDT and CDR2 as YNNKEL (reference sequence). The CDR3 DNA sequence: TGTGCCAGCAGCCCGGCCCCCAAGGGAGGTGAGCAGTTCTTC. As protein: CASSPAPKGGEQFF.

The chain recombines TRBV13 with TRBJ2-7, with 7 bases that match TRBD1. CDR1 PRHDT and CDR2 FYEKMQ come from the germline V gene (reference sequence). This CDR3 region has 16 residues. V lost 5 bases to trimming and J lost 0 bases; unmatched junction nucleotides: 10. As DNA, the CDR3 is TGTGCCAGCAGCGGAAGAAGGGACAGAAGCTCCTACGAGCAGTACTTC. Encoded protein: CASSGRRDRSSYEQYF.